A single sample is the source of the 10 T cell receptor beta chains below, sequenced in a study of blood T cell repertoires in COVID-19. The assay was immunoSEQ multiplex PCR, and TCRdb's table has in-frame clones only and misses some. The table lists about 150,000 clones, less than 90% of them singletons. Input material: peripheral blood. Receptor source: a woman aged 70-85 years with acute or convalescent COVID-19.

CDR3 sequence (DNA): TGCGCCAGCAGATCCTCCGGGGGGGCCCACAATGAGCAGTTCTTC. Protein: CASRSSGGAHNEQFF. This chain joins TRBV10-2 and TRBJ2-1, with 8 nucleotides matching TRBD2. V was clipped by 6 bases and J by 5 bases; unmatched bases: 9. In germline, CDR1 is WSHSY, CDR2 SAAADI. The CDR3 has 15 residues.

V and J are TRBV7-9 and TRBJ2-7; D is perhaps TRBD2 (6 bases). This CDR3 is built from 14 residues. Trimming shortened V by 5 bases and J by 3 bases, and 14 bases separated the two germline ends. CDR1 and CDR2 from the germline V gene are SEHNR and FQNEAQ (reference sequence). CDR3: CASSGRRAYYEQYF. The CDR3 DNA is TGTGCCAGCAGCGGAAGGAGGGCTTACTACGAGCAGTACTTC.

The chain employs TRBV5-5 and TRBJ1-3; 8 bases match TRBD1. Germline V gene lookup returns CDR1 SGHKS and CDR2 YYEKEE (reference sequence). The V and J ends lost 6 bases and 0 bases, in that order; junction bases with no gene match: 5. The CDR3 consists of 15 residues. The CDR3 DNA is TGTGCCAGCAAGACAGGGGAAAGCTCTGGAAACACCATATATTTT. This translates into CASKTGESSGNTIYF.

The V gene is TRBV5-1, the J gene TRBJ1-6, with 7 positions matching TRBD1. This CDR3 spans 14 amino acids. Germline loops: CDR1 SGHRS, CDR2 YFSETQ. V shed 4 bases and J 5 bases; nucleotides not matched to a gene: 3. CDR3 sequence reads: CASSPGQNNSPLHF. DNA for the CDR3: TGCGCCAGCAGCCCGGGACAGAATAATTCACCCCTCCACTTT.

The chain joins TRBV2 to TRBJ1-2; D not certain. In germline, CDR1 is SNHLY, CDR2 FYNNEI. CDR3 length equals 15 residues. V shed 1 base and J shed 6 bases, with 15 bases lying between them. The CDR3 sequence: CASSEGSLRAHGYTF. CDR3 DNA sequence: TGTGCCAGCAGTGAAGGCAGTCTCCGTGCTCATGGCTACACCTTC.

The chain is built from TRBV7-2 and TRBJ1-4, with TRBD1 as a possible D gene (6 bases). Germline CDR1 and CDR2: SGHTA and FQGNSA. The V gene lost 3 bases and the J gene lost 3 bases, with 11 bases spanning the gap. The CDR3 is made up of 15 amino acids. CDR3 loop: CASSLTGPPNEKLFF. The CDR3 coding sequence is TGTGCCAGCAGCTTGACAGGACCTCCTAATGAAAAACTGTTTTTT.

The chain combines TRBV6-5 with TRBJ1-2; weak D call: TRBD1 (6 bases). Germline CDR1 reads MNHEY; CDR2 reads SVGAGI. The V end was cut by 7 bases, the J end by 2 bases, with 17 bases between. The CDR3 loop spans 15 amino acids. The CDR3 sequence: CASTVLGGPNYGYTF. The CDR3, as DNA: TGTGCCAGCACCGTCCTGGGGGGGCCAAACTATGGCTACACCTTC.

This rearrangement joins TRBV3-1 (or the pseudogene TRBV3-2) to TRBJ2-3, with 8 bases that match TRBD2. V was pared by 5 bases and J by 4 bases, with 11 bases of the junction left unmatched. The CDR3 sequence is 16 residues long. CDR1 and CDR2 (germline): LGHDT, YNNKEL (reference sequence). CDR3 sequence: CASSNSGGAGADTQYF. CDR3 nucleotides: TGTGCCAGCAGCAATTCCGGGGGGGCCGGGGCAGATACGCAGTATTTT.

This rearrangement joins TRBV4-1 to TRBJ2-3; D gene unclear. The germline V gene has CDR1 MGHRA and CDR2 YSYEKL. This CDR3 is built from 12 residues. The V end lost 5 bases, the J end lost 5 bases, and 8 bases lay between the germline ends. The chain's CDR3 is CASSWAGDTQYF. The CDR3 DNA follows: TGCGCCAGCAGCTGGGCCGGAGATACGCAGTATTTT.

The J gene is TRBJ1-1, the V gene TRBV7-9; maybe TRBD1 (5 bases). V lost 0 bases and J 3 bases, leaving 11 bases between the germline ends. Germline V gives CDR1 SEHNR, CDR2 FQNEAQ (reference sequence). The CDR3 runs 15 residues. The DNA of the CDR3 is TGTGCCAGCAGCTTAGCGGGGCAGGGTGACACTGAAGCTTTCTTT. Translating it yields CASSLAGQGDTEAFF.